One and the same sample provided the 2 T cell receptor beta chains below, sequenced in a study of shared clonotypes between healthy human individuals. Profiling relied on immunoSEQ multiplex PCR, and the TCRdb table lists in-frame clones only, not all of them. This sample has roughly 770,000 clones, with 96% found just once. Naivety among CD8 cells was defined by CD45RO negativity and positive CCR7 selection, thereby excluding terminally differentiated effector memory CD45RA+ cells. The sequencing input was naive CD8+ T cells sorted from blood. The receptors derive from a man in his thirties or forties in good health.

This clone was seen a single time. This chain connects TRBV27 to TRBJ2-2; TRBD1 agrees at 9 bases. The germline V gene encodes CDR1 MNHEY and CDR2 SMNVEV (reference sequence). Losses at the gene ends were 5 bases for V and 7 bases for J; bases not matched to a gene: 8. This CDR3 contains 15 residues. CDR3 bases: TGTGCCAGCAGTCATGGACAGGGGATGGGCGGGGAGCTGTTTTTT. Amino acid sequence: CASSHGQGMGGELFF.

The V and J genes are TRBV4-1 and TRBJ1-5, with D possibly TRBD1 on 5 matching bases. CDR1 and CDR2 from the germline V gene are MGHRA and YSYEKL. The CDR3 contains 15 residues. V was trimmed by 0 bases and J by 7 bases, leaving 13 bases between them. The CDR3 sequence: CASSQEVGLVQPQHF. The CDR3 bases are TGCGCCAGCAGCCAAGAGGTGGGGCTTGTCCAGCCCCAGCATTTT.